The rows below give T cell receptor beta chains drawn from one sample of a study of blood T cells in healthy people across ages. TCRdb recomputed calls from the 5' RACE reads with MiXCR, one row per CDR3 protein. The sample carries 1.5 million to 2 million distinct CDR3 sequences, roughly 27% recorded once. The material sequenced was blood. These receptors were taken from a woman in her 30s in good health. Each CDR3 is given with its conserved first and last residue. The order of the fields is J gene, D gene, CDR3 length, clone size, V gene, CDR3 protein, CDR3 DNA. A D gene is named only where the DNA matches it firmly. Clone size is not always given. Where it is, it says once, few, many or a class for expanded clones.

j_gene: TRBJ1-2; d_gene: TRBD1; len: 14; abundance: .; v_gene: TRBV11-2; CDR3aa: CASSFDGQGNGYTF; CDR3nt: TGTGCCAGCAGCTTCGATGGACAGGGGAATGGCTACACCTTC
j_gene: TRBJ1-2; d_gene: TRBD1; len: 18; abundance: .; v_gene: TRBV28; CDR3aa: CASSPTHRGKTPNYGYTF; CDR3nt: TGTGCCAGCAGTCCAACTCACAGGGGAAAAACGCCTAACTATGGCTACACCTTC
j_gene: TRBJ1-2; d_gene: .; len: 13; abundance: many; v_gene: TRBV3-1; CDR3aa: CASSRGGNYGYTF; CDR3nt: TGTGCCAGCAGCCGGGGGGGTAACTATGGCTACACCTTC
j_gene: TRBJ2-7; d_gene: .; len: 13; abundance: few; v_gene: TRBV15; CDR3aa: CATSRVQGNEQYF; CDR3nt: TGTGCCACCAGCAGAGTACAGGGTAACGAGCAGTACTTC
j_gene: TRBJ2-1; d_gene: .; len: 18; abundance: many; v_gene: TRBV5-1; CDR3aa: CASSLEGHGPPSYNEQFF; CDR3nt: TGCGCCAGCAGCTTGGAGGGTCACGGGCCGCCTTCCTACAATGAGCAGTTCTTC
j_gene: TRBJ1-2; d_gene: .; len: 9; abundance: .; v_gene: TRBV30; CDR3aa: CAGGNGYTF; CDR3nt: TGTGCCGGGGGGAACGGCTACACCTTC
j_gene: TRBJ1-2; d_gene: .; len: 16; abundance: once; v_gene: TRBV10-2; CDR3aa: CASSESTWVANYGYTF; CDR3nt: TGCGCCAGCAGTGAGTCGACGTGGGTAGCTAACTATGGCTACACCTTC
j_gene: TRBJ2-5; d_gene: TRBD1; len: 14; abundance: many; v_gene: TRBV28; CDR3aa: CASSLRQGKETQYF; CDR3nt: TGCGCCAGCAGCTTGAGACAGGGTAAAGAGACCCAGTACTTC
j_gene: TRBJ2-5; d_gene: TRBD2; len: 17; abundance: .; v_gene: TRBV7-2; CDR3aa: CASSLGASGSGQETQYF; CDR3nt: TGTGCCAGCAGCTTAGGGGCTAGCGGGAGTGGGCAAGAGACCCAGTACTTC
j_gene: TRBJ2-7; d_gene: TRBD1; len: 12; abundance: many; v_gene: TRBV10-3; CDR3aa: CATSSSGQSQYF; CDR3nt: TGTGCCACCAGTTCATCGGGACAGTCGCAGTACTTC
j_gene: TRBJ2-5; d_gene: .; len: 15; abundance: .; v_gene: TRBV9; CDR3aa: CASSVLWGIEETQYF; CDR3nt: TGTGCCAGCAGCGTATTATGGGGGATTGAAGAGACCCAGTACTTC
j_gene: TRBJ1-5; d_gene: .; len: 15; abundance: few; v_gene: TRBV9; CDR3aa: CASSPGGHGDQPQHF; CDR3nt: TGTGCCAGCAGCCCCGGCGGGCACGGCGATCAGCCCCAGCATTTT
j_gene: TRBJ1-4; d_gene: .; len: 14; abundance: .; v_gene: TRBV7-9; CDR3aa: CASRPGAQTEKLFF; CDR3nt: TGTGCCAGCAGGCCTGGAGCCCAGACTGAAAAACTGTTTTTT
j_gene: TRBJ2-3; d_gene: .; len: 13; abundance: many; v_gene: TRBV5-1; CDR3aa: CASKQGGTDTQYF; CDR3nt: TGCGCCAGCAAACAAGGGGGGACAGATACGCAGTATTTT
j_gene: TRBJ2-7; d_gene: TRBD1; len: 13; abundance: many; v_gene: TRBV2; CDR3aa: CAATRGRTYEQYF; CDR3nt: TGTGCCGCAACGAGGGGGCGTACGTACGAGCAGTACTTC
j_gene: TRBJ2-3; d_gene: .; len: 16; abundance: few; v_gene: TRBV7-2; CDR3aa: CASSFPVASSTDTQYF; CDR3nt: TGTGCCAGCAGCTTCCCGGTTGCCTCTAGCACAGATACGCAGTATTTT
j_gene: TRBJ2-7; d_gene: .; len: 14; abundance: .; v_gene: TRBV21-1; CDR3aa: CASSKWCGGSEQYF; CDR3nt: TGTGCCAGCAGCAAATGGTGTGGGGGGAGCGAGCAGTACTTC
j_gene: TRBJ2-7; d_gene: .; len: 15; abundance: .; v_gene: TRBV6-2/TRBV6-3; CDR3aa: CASSYGTQSSYEQYF; CDR3nt: TGTGCCAGCAGTTACGGGACGCAGAGCTCCTACGAGCAGTACTTC
j_gene: TRBJ2-7; d_gene: TRBD2; len: 15; abundance: once; v_gene: TRBV2; CDR3aa: CTSSETLAGSYEQYF; CDR3nt: TGTACCAGCAGTGAAACACTAGCGGGATCCTACGAGCAGTACTTC
j_gene: TRBJ2-3; d_gene: .; len: 15; abundance: few; v_gene: TRBV9; CDR3aa: CASSALAESTDTQYF; CDR3nt: TGTGCCAGCAGCGCTTTAGCAGAGAGCACAGATACGCAGTATTTT
j_gene: TRBJ2-5; d_gene: TRBD2; len: 14; abundance: few; v_gene: TRBV7-2; CDR3aa: CASTSRGLEETQYF; CDR3nt: TGTGCCAGCACCTCCAGAGGACTAGAAGAGACCCAGTACTTC
j_gene: TRBJ2-7; d_gene: TRBD2; len: 15; abundance: many; v_gene: TRBV7-9; CDR3aa: CASSVPGLAAYEQYF; CDR3nt: TGTGCCAGCAGCGTACCGGGACTAGCGGCTTACGAGCAGTACTTC
j_gene: TRBJ2-1; d_gene: TRBD2; len: 15; abundance: .; v_gene: TRBV20-1; CDR3aa: CSARTLAGICNEQFF; CDR3nt: TGTAGTGCTAGAACTCTAGCGGGGATATGCAATGAGCAGTTCTTC
j_gene: TRBJ1-2; d_gene: .; len: 16; abundance: .; v_gene: TRBV4-1; CDR3aa: CASSSTLGQANYGYTF; CDR3nt: TGCGCCAGCAGCTCAACCCTAGGCCAAGCTAACTATGGCTACACCTTC
j_gene: TRBJ2-1; d_gene: .; len: 11; abundance: .; v_gene: TRBV27; CDR3aa: CASKETDEQFF; CDR3nt: TGTGCCAGCAAAGAGACGGATGAGCAGTTCTTC
j_gene: TRBJ2-1; d_gene: .; len: 14; abundance: few; v_gene: TRBV7-6; CDR3aa: CASSSLQHYNEQFF; CDR3nt: TGTGCCAGCAGCTCGTTACAGCACTACAATGAGCAGTTCTTC
j_gene: TRBJ2-5; d_gene: .; len: 15; abundance: .; v_gene: TRBV30; CDR3aa: CAWNPTGAIQETQYF; CDR3nt: TGTGCCTGGAACCCCACAGGAGCAATTCAAGAGACCCAGTACTTC
j_gene: TRBJ2-7; d_gene: TRBD1; len: 14; abundance: .; v_gene: TRBV28; CDR3aa: CANSILDRGYEQYF; CDR3nt: TGTGCCAACAGTATCCTGGACAGGGGATACGAGCAGTACTTC
j_gene: TRBJ2-6; d_gene: .; len: 13; abundance: .; v_gene: TRBV12-3/TRBV12-4; CDR3aa: CASTLSGVNVLTF; CDR3nt: TGTGCCAGCACACTTTCTGGGGTCAACGTCCTGACTTTC
j_gene: TRBJ2-7; d_gene: TRBD1; len: 14; abundance: many; v_gene: TRBV12-3/TRBV12-4; CDR3aa: CASSPTGTSYEQYF; CDR3nt: TGTGCCAGCAGCCCGACAGGGACGTCCTACGAGCAGTACTTC
j_gene: TRBJ2-7; d_gene: .; len: 15; abundance: few; v_gene: TRBV5-5; CDR3aa: CASSSGPVSTYEQYF; CDR3nt: TGTGCCAGCAGCTCCGGCCCCGTAAGCACCTACGAGCAGTACTTC
j_gene: TRBJ2-7; d_gene: .; len: 13; abundance: .; v_gene: TRBV6-5; CDR3aa: CASRTPDSYEQYF; CDR3nt: TGTGCCAGCAGAACCCCGGACTCCTACGAGCAGTACTTC
j_gene: TRBJ2-1; d_gene: .; len: 15; abundance: .; v_gene: TRBV12-3/TRBV12-4; CDR3aa: CASSLVGGAVDEQFF; CDR3nt: TGTGCCAGCAGTTTAGTTGGGGGGGCCGTAGATGAGCAGTTCTTC
j_gene: TRBJ2-3; d_gene: .; len: 14; abundance: .; v_gene: TRBV7-2; CDR3aa: CASSTLVTTDTQYF; CDR3nt: TGTGCCAGCAGCACCTTGGTGACCACAGATACGCAGTATTTT
j_gene: TRBJ1-1; d_gene: TRBD1; len: 11; abundance: .; v_gene: TRBV29-1; CDR3aa: CRTLSGGEAFF; CDR3nt: TGCAGAACTCTCTCAGGGGGCGAAGCTTTCTTT
j_gene: TRBJ2-3; d_gene: TRBD1; len: 14; abundance: few; v_gene: TRBV6-6; CDR3aa: CASRGQVSTDTQYF; CDR3nt: TGTGCCAGCAGGGGACAGGTCAGCACAGATACGCAGTATTTT
j_gene: TRBJ2-1; d_gene: TRBD2; len: 16; abundance: .; v_gene: TRBV5-1; CDR3aa: CASRVSGAGGQAEQFF; CDR3nt: TGCGCCAGCAGGGTATCGGGGGCGGGGGGGCAAGCTGAGCAGTTCTTC
j_gene: TRBJ2-1; d_gene: .; len: 12; abundance: many; v_gene: TRBV5-1; CDR3aa: CASSFTGDEQFF; CDR3nt: TGCGCCAGCAGCTTTACTGGGGATGAGCAGTTCTTC
j_gene: TRBJ1-1; d_gene: TRBD1; len: 13; abundance: .; v_gene: TRBV9; CDR3aa: CASSVGQGAEAFF; CDR3nt: TGTGCCAGCAGCGTAGGACAGGGGGCGGAAGCTTTCTTT
j_gene: TRBJ2-3; d_gene: .; len: 14; abundance: many; v_gene: TRBV20-1; CDR3aa: CSAGTGELTDTQYF; CDR3nt: TGCAGTGCTGGGACCGGGGAACTTACAGATACGCAGTATTTT
j_gene: TRBJ1-2; d_gene: TRBD1; len: 13; abundance: .; v_gene: TRBV20-1; CDR3aa: CSAPGQLNCGYTF; CDR3nt: TGCAGTGCCCCGGGACAGCTAAACTGTGGCTACACCTTC
j_gene: TRBJ1-2; d_gene: .; len: 16; abundance: .; v_gene: TRBV7-9; CDR3aa: CASSYAAGAFNYGYTF; CDR3nt: TGTGCCAGCAGCTATGCGGCAGGGGCTTTTAACTATGGCTACACCTTC
j_gene: TRBJ1-2; d_gene: .; len: 10; abundance: .; v_gene: TRBV6-5; CDR3aa: CATRNYGYTF; CDR3nt: TGTGCCACCCGAAACTATGGCTACACCTTC
j_gene: TRBJ2-2; d_gene: .; len: 12; abundance: few; v_gene: TRBV12-3/TRBV12-4; CDR3aa: CAVVRVVGELFF; CDR3nt: TGTGCCGTAGTCAGGGTCGTCGGGGAGCTGTTTTTT
j_gene: TRBJ1-1; d_gene: TRBD1; len: 13; abundance: .; v_gene: TRBV7-3; CDR3aa: CASSFRQGAEAFF; CDR3nt: TGTGCCAGCAGCTTTCGACAGGGGGCGGAAGCTTTCTTT
j_gene: TRBJ2-3; d_gene: .; len: 15; abundance: .; v_gene: TRBV7-2; CDR3aa: CVSSLRGPVGDTQYF; CDR3nt: TGTGTCAGCAGCTTAAGGGGACCCGTTGGGGATACGCAGTATTTT
j_gene: TRBJ2-6; d_gene: .; len: 17; abundance: few; v_gene: TRBV6-5; CDR3aa: CASSYRETVSEANVLTF; CDR3nt: TGTGCCAGCAGTTATAGGGAGACAGTCTCTGAGGCCAACGTCCTGACTTTC
j_gene: TRBJ1-5; d_gene: .; len: 16; abundance: .; v_gene: TRBV9; CDR3aa: CASSVGEGGSNQPQHF; CDR3nt: TGTGCCAGCAGCGTGGGAGAAGGGGGTAGCAATCAGCCCCAGCATTTT
j_gene: TRBJ1-4; d_gene: .; len: 15; abundance: few; v_gene: TRBV5-1; CDR3aa: CASRSTGRTNEKLFF; CDR3nt: TGCGCCAGCAGGTCAACAGGGAGAACTAATGAAAAACTGTTTTTT
j_gene: TRBJ1-4; d_gene: .; len: 15; abundance: few; v_gene: TRBV7-2; CDR3aa: CASSLGEGGPEKLFF; CDR3nt: TGTGCCAGCAGCTTAGGCGAGGGGGGCCCTGAAAAACTGTTTTTT